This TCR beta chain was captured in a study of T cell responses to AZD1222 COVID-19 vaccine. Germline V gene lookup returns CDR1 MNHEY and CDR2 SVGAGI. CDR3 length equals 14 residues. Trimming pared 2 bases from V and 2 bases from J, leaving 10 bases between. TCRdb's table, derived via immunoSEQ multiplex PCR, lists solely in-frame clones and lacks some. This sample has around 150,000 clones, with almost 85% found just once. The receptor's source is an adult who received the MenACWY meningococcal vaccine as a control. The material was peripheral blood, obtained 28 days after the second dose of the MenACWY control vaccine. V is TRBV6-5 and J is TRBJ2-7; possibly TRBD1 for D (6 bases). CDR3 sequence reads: CASSYGDRTYEQYF. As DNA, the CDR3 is TGTGCCAGCAGTTACGGAGACAGGACCTACGAGCAGTACTTC.